The entry that follows covers one T cell receptor (beta chain) sequence. These data belong to a study of blood T cell repertoires in COVID-19. About the research overall: PBMCs, B-cell-depleted T cells, or T cells were the source of the cDNA or gDNA that made up the material.

The length of the CDR3 is 14 residues. With V trimmed by 4 bases and J by 0 bases, 1 base remained unmatched. CDR1 is GTSNPN and CDR2 is SVGIG in the germline V gene (reference sequence). Original processing notes: Amplification with reference gene primers provided the estimates of nucleated cell counts. This table comes from immunoSEQ multiplex PCR, and its TCRdb copy is limited to in-frame clones, with some not included. For V, J and clone size, that table is used; D and trimming come from the DNA. The sample lists 250,000 to 400,000 clones, roughly 90% occurring once. V gene TRBV30 combines with J gene TRBJ2-3, with 10 nucleotides matching TRBD2. The sequenced sample was peripheral blood. The sequence came from a woman younger than 45 with COVID-19, enrolled during active disease. Here the CDR3 reads CAWTSGSSTDTQYF. CDR3 in DNA: TGTGCCTGGACTAGCGGGAGTAGCACAGATACGCAGTATTTT.